This T cell receptor (beta chain) was identified during a study of T cell responses to AZD1222 COVID-19 vaccine. Looking at the study overall: Investigators merged groups given second doses at roughly 4 or roughly 12 weeks.

The CDR3 spans 14 residues. Germline V gene lookup returns CDR1 PRHDT and CDR2 FYEKMQ (reference sequence). V dropped 2 bases and J dropped 4 bases, with 11 bases sitting between them. Profiling relied on immunoSEQ multiplex PCR, and the TCRdb table lists in-frame clones only, not all of them. The sample consists of 95,000 to 150,000 clones, 75% to 95% of them appearing once. This clonotype was obtained from an adult in good health. Here the sequenced sample was peripheral blood, taken on day 0 of AZD1222 vaccination. This sequence joins TRBV13 and TRBJ1-1, with a possible D match to TRBD1 (5 bases). CDR3 protein: CASSLPAGGTEAFF. The CDR3 bases are TGTGCCAGCAGCTTACCGGCTGGGGGCACTGAAGCTTTCTTT.